This is a list of T cell receptor beta chains from one sample in a study of T cell responses to AZD1222 COVID-19 vaccine. Repertoires were generated with immunoSEQ multiplex PCR, while TCRdb's copy carries only in-frame clones and drops some. The sample has about 76,000 clones; 65% to 80% are singletons. The starting material was peripheral blood, obtained 28 days after the second dose of the MenACWY control vaccine. The receptors come from an adult who received the MenACWY meningococcal vaccine as a control. CDR3s include the opening cysteine and the closing phenylalanine or tryptophan. D genes are given only for firm matches. Clone size is shown for a subset of rows, as once, few, many or a class of expanded clone.

j_call	v_call	d_call	clone_size	cdr3_aa	cdr3_nt
TRBJ1-2	TRBV5-1	-	-	CASSTSTGANYGYTF	TGCGCCAGCAGCACCTCGACAGGAGCTAACTATGGCTACACCTTC
TRBJ1-6	TRBV5-5	-	few	CASSRRGGFDNSPLHF	TGTGCCAGCAGCCGAAGGGGGGGCTTCGATAATTCACCCCTCCACTTT
TRBJ1-1	TRBV7-2	-	-	CASSLTGGSPEAFF	TGTGCCAGCAGCTTAACAGGCGGGAGTCCTGAAGCTTTCTTT
TRBJ1-1	TRBV29-1	-	-	CSVEMGGAEAFF	TGCAGCGTTGAAATGGGGGGAGCTGAAGCTTTCTTT
TRBJ2-1	TRBV7-8	TRBD2	many	CASSLRWTSGGPPSYNEQFF	TGTGCCAGCAGCTTAAGGTGGACTAGCGGGGGCCCCCCCTCCTACAATGAGCAGTTCTTC
TRBJ1-1	TRBV7-9	TRBD1	-	CASSSNRGAEAFF	TGTGCCAGCAGCTCGAACAGGGGAGCTGAAGCTTTCTTT
TRBJ1-1	TRBV30	TRBD1	-	CAWSDRGRTEAFF	TGTGCCTGGAGTGACAGGGGGAGAACTGAAGCTTTCTTT
TRBJ1-4	TRBV9	-	-	CASSVGGSGGEKLFF	TGTGCCAGCAGCGTAGGGGGGTCGGGTGGTGAAAAACTGTTTTTT
TRBJ1-6	TRBV28	-	-	CASSLDRQRSYSPLHF	TGTGCCAGCAGTTTAGATCGACAGAGGAGCTATTCACCCCTCCACTTT
TRBJ1-2	TRBV28	-	-	CASREQGLDGYTF	TGTGCCAGCAGGGAACAGGGTTTAGATGGCTACACCTTC
TRBJ2-1	TRBV5-4	-	-	CASRSDSYNEQFF	TGTGCCAGCAGATCGGACAGTTACAATGAGCAGTTCTTC
TRBJ1-5	TRBV2	-	-	CASSDYGSNQPQHF	TGTGCCAGCAGCGACTATGGGTCGAATCAGCCCCAGCATTTT
TRBJ1-5	TRBV19	-	-	CASSRSNQPQHF	TGTGCCAGTAGTAGGAGCAATCAGCCCCAGCATTTT
TRBJ2-1	TRBV28	TRBD2	-	CASSFSGGRNEQFF	TGTGCCAGCAGTTTTAGCGGGGGACGAAATGAGCAGTTCTTC
TRBJ2-3	TRBV2	-	-	CASSDLWGQYF	TGTGCCAGCAGTGATCTCTGGGGGCAGTATTTT
TRBJ2-7	TRBV6-5	TRBD1	-	CASRTQGAYEQYF	TGTGCCAGCAGGACTCAGGGGGCCTACGAGCAGTACTTC
TRBJ1-1	TRBV5-6	-	once	CASSLVGGNTEAFF	TGTGCCAGCAGCTTAGTGGGCGGGAACACTGAAGCTTTCTTT
TRBJ2-2	TRBV4-2	TRBD2	-	CASSQGRLADTGELFF	TGTGCCAGCAGCCAAGGCAGGCTAGCGGACACCGGGGAGCTGTTTTTT
TRBJ2-6	TRBV29-1	-	once	CSVEDRGGANVLTF	TGCAGCGTGGAAGACCGTGGTGGGGCCAACGTCCTGACTTTC
TRBJ1-2	TRBV30	-	few	CAWREGQGGYTF	TGTGCCTGGAGGGAGGGACAAGGAGGCTACACCTTC
TRBJ2-5	TRBV7-3	-	-	CASSLGVAGATQYF	TGTGCCAGCAGCTTAGGGGTAGCTGGGGCGACCCAGTACTTC
TRBJ2-1	TRBV5-4	-	-	CASSLRFWLTGNQKGNEQFF	TGTGCCAGCAGCTTGAGGTTTTGGTTGACGGGGAACCAAAAGGGGAATGAGCAGTTCTTC
TRBJ1-3	TRBV5-1	TRBD1	-	CASSLGQPSSGNTIYF	TGCGCCAGCAGCCTGGGACAGCCATCCTCTGGAAACACCATATATTTT
TRBJ1-3	TRBV9	-	-	CASSPGPLENTIYF	TGTGCCAGCAGCCCCGGGCCTCTGGAAAACACCATATATTTT
TRBJ2-7	TRBV5-6	TRBD1	-	CASSFGTGTGRGEQYF	TGTGCCAGCAGCTTTGGGACCGGGACAGGGAGGGGCGAGCAGTACTTC
TRBJ1-5	TRBV20-1	-	-	CSASAYSNQPQHF	TGCAGTGCTAGTGCGTATAGCAATCAGCCCCAGCATTTT
TRBJ1-4	TRBV7-9	-	-	CASSFPPGSTATNEKLFF	TGTGCCAGCAGCTTCCCCCCAGGGAGTACAGCAACTAATGAAAAACTGTTTTTT
TRBJ2-1	TRBV4-3	TRBD1	-	CASSQEVGTGGNEQFF	TGCGCCAGCAGCCAAGAGGTAGGGACAGGGGGCAATGAGCAGTTCTTC
TRBJ2-2	TRBV7-9	TRBD2	few	CASSLGGSRTGELFF	TGTGCCAGCAGCTTAGGCGGGAGCCGCACCGGGGAGCTGTTTTTT
TRBJ2-2	TRBV5-4	-	-	CASSLDSGTGELFF	TGTGCCAGCAGCTTAGATTCGGGCACCGGGGAGCTGTTTTTT
TRBJ1-5	TRBV5-1	-	-	CASSLAGFEGQPQHF	TGCGCCAGCAGCTTGGCGGGGTTTGAGGGTCAGCCCCAGCATTTT
TRBJ2-1	TRBV27	-	-	CASSFTGRSNEQFF	TGTGCCAGCAGTTTTACCGGGAGAAGCAATGAGCAGTTCTTC
TRBJ1-1	TRBV28	TRBD1	few	CASSFFIRGRTEAFF	TGTGCCAGCAGTTTCTTTATCAGGGGGCGGACTGAAGCTTTCTTT
TRBJ1-5	TRBV19	-	-	CASSSGHGLRF	TGTGCCAGTAGTTCTGGACACGGCCTTCGTTTT
TRBJ1-1	TRBV18	-	-	CASSQVRNTEAFF	TGTGCCAGCTCACAAGTCAGGAACACTGAAGCTTTCTTT
TRBJ2-2	TRBV10-3	-	-	CAISDYGGNTGELFF	TGTGCCATCAGTGACTATGGGGGGAACACCGGGGAGCTGTTTTTT
TRBJ2-6	TRBV18	-	-	CASSKGAGANVLTF	TGTGCCAGCTCAAAGGGGGCTGGGGCCAACGTCCTGACTTTC
TRBJ1-2	TRBV30	-	-	CAWIQEGGGYTF	TGTGCCTGGATCCAAGAGGGTGGAGGCTACACCTTC
TRBJ2-2	TRBV29-1	-	once	CSVGPQAGELFF	TGCAGCGTTGGGCCTCAGGCCGGGGAGCTGTTTTTT
TRBJ1-1	TRBV19	-	-	CASSTGRSEAFF	TGTGCCAGTAGTACCGGACGTAGTGAAGCTTTCTTT
TRBJ2-1	TRBV15	-	-	CATSRDNRAGDEQFF	TGTGCCACCAGCAGAGATAACAGGGCCGGAGATGAGCAGTTCTTC
TRBJ1-2	TRBV30	-	-	CAWSTRAGDGYTF	TGTGCCTGGAGTACGAGGGCAGGGGATGGCTACACCTTC